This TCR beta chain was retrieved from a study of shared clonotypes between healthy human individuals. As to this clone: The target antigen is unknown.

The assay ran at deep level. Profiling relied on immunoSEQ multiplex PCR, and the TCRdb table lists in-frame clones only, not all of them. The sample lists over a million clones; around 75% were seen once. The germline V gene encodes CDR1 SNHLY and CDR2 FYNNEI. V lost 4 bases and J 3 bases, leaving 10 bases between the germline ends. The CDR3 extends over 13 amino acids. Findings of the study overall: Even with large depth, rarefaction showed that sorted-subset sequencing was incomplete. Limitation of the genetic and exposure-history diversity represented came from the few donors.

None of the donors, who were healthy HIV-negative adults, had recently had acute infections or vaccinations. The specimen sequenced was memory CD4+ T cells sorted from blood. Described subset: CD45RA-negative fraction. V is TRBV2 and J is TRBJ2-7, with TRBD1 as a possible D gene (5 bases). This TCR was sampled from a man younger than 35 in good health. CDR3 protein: CASSVDRIYEQYF. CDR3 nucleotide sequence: TGTGCCAGCAGTGTAGACAGAATCTACGAGCAGTACTTC.